The 14 T cell receptor beta chains below come from one sample, sequenced in a study of response to subunit inactivated influenza vaccine. TCRdb reprocessed the RT-PCR reads via MiXCR and lists one record per CDR3 protein. The top ten clones hold less than 15% of a sample with roughly 460,000 distinct CDR3 sequences, 9.5% to 12% of them seen once. Sequencing was performed on PBMCs from blood, taken 45 days after vaccination. These receptors all come from a man aged 45-65 years who received an inactivated influenza vaccine.

In its sample, this clonotype was seen a few times. V gene TRBV29-1 combines with J gene TRBJ2-1, with D perhaps matching TRBD1 (5 bases). The V gene lost 3 bases and the J gene lost 6 bases, with 15 bases spanning the gap. CDR3 size: 14 residues. Germline assignment: CDR1 SQVTM and CDR2 ANQGSEA. The CDR3 loop reads CSVEGQGVFNEQFF. CDR3 nucleotide sequence: TGCAGCGTTGAGGGGCAGGGCGTTTTCAATGAGCAGTTCTTC.

This clonotype was observed at least ten times. This CDR3 is CASNPGHTSYEQYF. DNA for the CDR3: TGTGCCAGCAATCCAGGACACACATCCTACGAGCAGTACTTC. The rearrangement links TRBV28 to TRBJ2-7; TRBD1 is a possible D gene (5 bases). Trimming stripped 7 bases from V and 1 base from J, with 14 bases between. CDR1 is MDHEN, CDR2 SYDVKM, per germline. This CDR3 spans 14 amino acids.

The chain combines TRBV6-2 or TRBV6-3 with TRBJ2-5; D is possibly TRBD1 (7 bases). V lost 4 bases, J lost 4 bases, and 13 bases lay in between. The CDR3 spans 14 residues. CDR1 and CDR2 (germline): MNHEY, SVGEGT. CDR3 in amino acids: CASSWRGRGETQYF. The DNA of the CDR3 is TGTGCCAGCAGTTGGAGGGGGCGCGGAGAGACCCAGTACTTC.

The chain joins TRBV10-1 to TRBJ2-1; D remains ambiguous. CDR3 length: 13 residues. From germline, CDR1 is WNHNN and CDR2 SYGVQD (reference sequence). Trimming removed 2 bases from V and 5 bases from J, with 7 bases in between. CDR3 sequence (DNA): TGCGCCAGCAGTGAGAACACTCACAATGAGCAGTTCTTC. It translates to CASSENTHNEQFF.

Ten or more counts support this clonotype. The chain joins TRBV20-1 to TRBJ2-7; 12 bases line up with TRBD2. This CDR3 is built from 18 residues. V gave up 6 bases and J gave up 0 bases; unmatched junction bases: 15. Germline lookup yields CDR1 DFQATT and CDR2 SNEGSKA (reference sequence). The DNA of the CDR3 is TGCAGTGCCCCATCTAGCGGGGGGGCCTTAGTGGGCTCCTACGAGCAGTACTTC. This translates into CSAPSSGGALVGSYEQYF.

The V gene is TRBV25-1, the J gene TRBJ1-2; D gene ambiguous. CDR3 size: 14 residues. Germline V CDR1 and CDR2: MGHDK, SYGVNS. V lost 3 bases and J 4 bases, leaving 12 bases between the germline ends. The CDR3 sequence is CASSEAGSFYGYTF. In DNA, the CDR3 is TGTGCCAGCAGTGAGGCCGGGAGTTTCTATGGCTACACCTTC.

This clonotype was seen only a few times. This rearrangement joins TRBV20-1 to TRBJ2-4; either TRBD1 or TRBD2 may supply D (5 bases each). This CDR3 has 15 amino acids. V lost 1 base and J lost 3, with 13 bases in between. The germline CDR1 and CDR2 sequences are DFQATT and SNEGSKA (reference sequence). The DNA for the CDR3 is TGCAGTGCTAGAGTTCGAGGGGAAGTCAAAAACATTCAGTACTTC. Translated, it gives CSARVRGEVKNIQYF.

The sample holds a few counts of this clonotype. As DNA, the CDR3 is TGTGCCAGCAGCCAAGGGCGACTAGCGGGAGTCTACGAGCAGTACTTC. This encodes CASSQGRLAGVYEQYF. This chain links TRBV3-1 with TRBJ2-7; 12 bases fit TRBD2. Germline-derived CDR1 and CDR2 are LGHDT and YNNKEL (reference sequence). V lost 1 base to trimming and J lost 3 bases; unmatched junction nucleotides: 4. The CDR3 spans 16 residues.

The gene calls are TRBV4-3 and TRBJ2-7, with 10 bases matching TRBD1. J lost 4 bases, V lost 0 bases, and 12 bases had no gene match. The V gene's germline CDR1 is LGHNA and CDR2 YSLEER. The CDR3 has 18 residues. CDR3 nucleotide sequence: TGCGCCAGCAGCCAAGATGCCCGGGACAGGGGATTAGGGTACGAGCAGTACTTC. Its protein product is CASSQDARDRGLGYEQYF.

In this sample, this clonotype turned up many times. The chain employs TRBV24-1 and TRBJ1-5, with D uncertain. The CDR3 spans 14 residues. Germline-derived CDR1 and CDR2 are KGHDR and SFDVKD. V was clipped by 5 bases and J by 3 bases, with 10 bases between them. CDR3 sequence: CATSGRVDNQPQHF. CDR3 bases: TGTGCCACCAGTGGCCGGGTGGACAATCAGCCCCAGCATTTT.

The chain is built from TRBV12-3 or TRBV12-4 and TRBJ1-1; 7 bases agree with TRBD1. The CDR3 is made up of 15 amino acids. The J segment lost 6 bases and the V segment lost 6 bases, leaving 13 bases of the junction unmatched. The CDR3 DNA reads TGTGCCAGCAGCGGACCGGGACAGAGGTTCTCTGAAGCTTTCTTT. Translating gives CASSGPGQRFSEAFF.

This clonotype turned up a few times. The rearrangement joins TRBV6-2 or TRBV6-3 to TRBJ1-1; no clear D. V was pared by 2 bases and J by 5 bases, with 9 bases between. The germline CDR1 and CDR2 sequences are MNHEY and SVGEGT. This CDR3 has 13 residues. CDR3 sequence: CASSYGRWTEAFF. In DNA, the CDR3 is TGTGCCAGCAGTTACGGTAGGTGGACTGAAGCTTTCTTT.

The CDR3 region is CATSPPGTGELFF. The CDR3 DNA reads as TGTGCCACCAGCCCGCCAGGCACCGGGGAGCTGTTTTTT. The gene calls are TRBV15 and TRBJ2-2; D is unresolved. V shed 5 bases and J shed 4 bases, with 8 bases lying between them. The CDR3 is made up of 13 amino acids. CDR1 and CDR2 from the germline V gene are LNHNV and YYDKDF (reference sequence).

This clonotype has a handful of counts. The chain joins TRBV7-6 to TRBJ2-2; D unresolved. This CDR3 is 16 amino acids long. Germline lookup yields CDR1 SGHVS and CDR2 FNYEAQ. The V and J ends lost 3 bases and 0 bases respectively, with 11 bases between them. The CDR3 is CASSFSGNSNTGELFF. In DNA form, the CDR3 reads TGTGCCAGCAGCTTCTCCGGTAATTCGAACACCGGGGAGCTGTTTTTT.